The 22 T cell receptor beta chains reported below all come from one sample, sequenced in a study of cytomegalovirus exposure and HLA in healthy donors. Primers for the PCR totalled 60 Vbeta and 13 Jbeta. Clones were sequenced by immunoSEQ multiplex PCR, and TCRdb holds only the in-frame ones, with some missing. The repertoire table contains about 200,000 clones. The sample consisted of PBMCs. The receptor source for this set is a girl aged 2 to 10 in good health and CMV-seropositive.

The chain links TRBV5-1 to TRBJ2-1; 11 nucleotides agree with TRBD2. The trim removed 2 bases at V and 4 bases at J, leaving 2 bases unmatched. The CDR3 spans 15 residues. Germline CDR1 SGHRS, CDR2 YFSETQ. Here the CDR3 reads CASSFGTSGYNEQFF. CDR3 bases: TGCGCCAGCAGCTTCGGGACTAGCGGTTACAATGAGCAGTTCTTC. Full variable domain (missing parts from reference TRBV5-1 and TRBJ2-1): KAGVTQTPRYLIKTRGQQVTLSCSPISGHRSVSWYQQTPGQGLQFLFEYFSETQRNKGNFPGRFSGRQFSNSRSEMNVSTLELGDSALYLCASSFGTSGYNEQFFGPGTRLTVL.

This chain uses TRBV6-5 with TRBJ2-1; 11 bases line up with TRBD2. Trimming removed 5 bases from V and 6 bases from J; junction bases left unmatched: 6. From germline, CDR1 is MNHEY and CDR2 SVGAGI. This CDR3 region has 15 residues. The CDR3 protein is CASSPTGTSGNEQFF. DNA for the CDR3: TGTGCCAGCAGTCCGACCGGGACTAGCGGCAATGAGCAGTTCTTC.

The chain combines TRBV2 with TRBJ1-2; no reliable D call. The V and J ends lost 6 bases and 4 bases respectively, with 12 bases between them. Germline V gene data show CDR1 as SNHLY and CDR2 as FYNNEI. The CDR3 consists of 13 residues. Here the CDR3 DNA reads TGTGCCAGCAGAGTATGGACTCCCTATGGCTACACCTTC. Translation gives CASRVWTPYGYTF.

The J gene is TRBJ1-2, the V gene TRBV11-2; the D gene is possibly TRBD1 (5 bases). V shed 0 bases and J shed 10 bases, with 9 bases lying between them. This CDR3 has 12 amino acids. Germline values: CDR1 SGHAT, CDR2 FQNNGV. For the CDR3, the DNA is TGTGCCAGCAGCTTAGATGCTGGGGCCTACACCTTC. It codes for CASSLDAGAYTF.

The J gene is TRBJ1-1, the V gene TRBV9, with D perhaps matching TRBD1 (5 bases). Trimming left V 0 bases short and J 8 bases short, with 17 bases between. Germline V gives CDR1 SGDLS, CDR2 YYNGEE. CDR3 size: 15 residues. CDR3 DNA sequence: TGTGCCAGCAGCGTAGGGGCTGGCGGGGGGGAGGAAGCTTTCTTT. Its translation is CASSVGAGGGEEAFF.

Here the CDR3 DNA reads TGTGCCAGCATCATAGCGGGAGGAAATTACAATGAGCAGTTCTTC. This translates into CASIIAGGNYNEQFF. V usage is TRBV6-1 and J usage is TRBJ2-1; 10 positions match TRBD2. This CDR3 is built from 15 residues. Looked up from germline, CDR1 is MNHNS and CDR2 is SASEGT. The J segment lost 4 bases and the V segment lost 7 bases, leaving 7 bases of the junction unmatched.

The chain's CDR3 is CASRGDFSTNEKLFF. In DNA form, the CDR3 reads TGTGCCAGCAGAGGGGACTTCTCAACTAATGAAAAACTGTTTTTT. J is TRBJ1-4 and V is TRBV6-1; weak D call: TRBD1 (5 bases). Germline lookup yields CDR1 MNHNS and CDR2 SASEGT. Trimming removed 6 bases at V and 0 bases at J, with 11 bases between. This CDR3 is 15 amino acids long.

The rearrangement joins TRBV5-1 to TRBJ1-1; unclear D gene. Trimming left V 0 bases short and J 1 base short, with 7 bases between. Germline values: CDR1 SGHRS, CDR2 YFSETQ. This CDR3 has 14 amino acids. This chain's CDR3 is CASSLGGQNTEAFF. In DNA form, the CDR3 reads TGCGCCAGCAGCTTGGGAGGGCAGAACACTGAAGCTTTCTTT.

The chain couples TRBV7-9 to TRBJ2-5; TRBD2 matches at 8 bases. V shed 5 bases and J 9 bases; nucleotides not matched to a gene: 14. CDR1 and CDR2 from the germline V gene are SEHNR and FQNEAQ (reference sequence). The CDR3 has 15 residues. The CDR3 sequence is CASSRAGDPTGSQYF. CDR3 nucleotide sequence: TGTGCCAGCAGCCGAGCGGGAGACCCAACAGGGTCCCAGTACTTC.

The genes are TRBV9 and TRBJ2-1; 8 positions agree with TRBD2. In germline, CDR1 is SGDLS, CDR2 YYNGEE. The CDR3 length is 16 residues. Germline trimming cut 2 bases from V and 0 bases from J; bases unmatched to any gene: 4. The CDR3 sequence: CASSVPGTSSYNEQFF. The CDR3 DNA sequence: TGTGCCAGCAGCGTTCCCGGGACTAGCTCCTACAATGAGCAGTTCTTC.

This chain joins TRBV28 and TRBJ2-1; the D gene is possibly TRBD1 (5 bases). CDR3 length: 14 amino acids. CDR1 is MDHEN, CDR2 SYDVKM, per germline. Deletions cut 3 bases from V and 8 bases from J, with 14 bases between. CDR3 bases: TGTGCCAGCAGTTTGGTGGGTCGCAGGGATGAGCAGTTCTTC. This sequence encodes CASSLVGRRDEQFF.

The gene calls are TRBV28 and TRBJ2-5; D not certain. Germline V gene data show CDR1 as MDHEN and CDR2 as SYDVKM. The CDR3 consists of 14 residues. V dropped 1 base and J dropped 2 bases, with 8 bases sitting between them. CDR3 in amino acids: CASSLYSWQETQYF. The DNA for the CDR3 is TGTGCCAGCAGTTTATACTCCTGGCAAGAGACCCAGTACTTC.

The CDR3: CASNQVVGGPQETQYF. The CDR3, as DNA: TGTGCCAGCAACCAAGTGGTGGGAGGGCCCCAAGAGACCCAGTACTTC. V and J are TRBV28 and TRBJ2-5, with 7 nucleotides matching TRBD2. The CDR3 runs 16 residues. The V gene end was trimmed by 7 bases and the J gene end by 1 base; junction bases not matched to a gene: 12. Germline V gene sequence: CDR1 MDHEN, CDR2 SYDVKM.

The rearrangement uses TRBV9 and TRBJ2-2; a possible D gene is TRBD1 (5 bases). Trimming removed 0 bases from V and 3 bases from J, with 9 bases in between. The CDR3 has 15 amino acids. Germline V lookup: CDR1 SGDLS, CDR2 YYNGEE. CDR3: CASSVARVDTGELFF. In DNA form, the CDR3 reads TGTGCCAGCAGCGTAGCCAGGGTCGACACCGGGGAGCTGTTTTTT.

The chain recombines TRBV11-2 with TRBJ2-1; TRBD2 matches 12 bases. This CDR3 region has 17 residues. Germline V CDR1 and CDR2: SGHAT, FQNNGV. V was clipped by 5 bases and J by 10 bases; unmatched bases: 15. This chain's CDR3 is CASSEDRTSGAQREQFF. DNA for the CDR3: TGTGCCAGCAGCGAGGACAGGACTAGCGGGGCACAACGGGAGCAGTTCTTC.

The V and J genes are TRBV6-4 and TRBJ1-2, with a tentative D call TRBD1 (5 bases). CDR3 length: 14 amino acids. V was pared by 2 bases and J by 4 bases, with 11 bases between. CDR1 MRHNA and CDR2 SNTAGT come from the germline V gene. The CDR3: CASSDTPDSYGYTF. Here the CDR3 DNA reads TGTGCCAGCAGTGACACCCCTGACAGCTATGGCTACACCTTC.

The chain combines TRBV28 with TRBJ2-7; 7 bases fit TRBD1. The V gene end was trimmed by 5 bases and the J gene end by 1 base; junction bases not matched to a gene: 8. CDR1 MDHEN and CDR2 SYDVKM come from the germline V gene. The CDR3 contains 15 residues. CDR3 sequence (DNA): TGTGCCAGCAGTCCCGGGACAGTATTGTCCTACGAGCAGTACTTC. This encodes CASSPGTVLSYEQYF.

The V call is TRBV27, the J call TRBJ2-5, with TRBD2 as a possible D gene (7 bases). Germline-derived CDR1 and CDR2 are MNHEY and SMNVEV (reference sequence). The CDR3 runs to 15 residues. V shed 7 bases and J shed 2 bases, with 17 bases lying between them. DNA of the CDR3: TGTGCCAGCAAAGACTTTGGGGGGGCACAAGAGACCCAGTACTTC. Its protein product is CASKDFGGAQETQYF.

The V gene is TRBV27, the J gene TRBJ2-5; possible D gene TRBD2, 6 bases. Deletions cut 4 bases from V and 9 bases from J, with 15 bases between. Germline V gene sequence: CDR1 MNHEY, CDR2 SMNVEV (reference sequence). This CDR3 is 13 amino acids long. CDR3 in amino acids: CASSWGVGGSQYF. Here the CDR3 DNA reads TGTGCCAGCAGTTGGGGGGTCGGGGGATCCCAGTACTTC.

This chain uses TRBV21-1 with TRBJ2-7; the table gives TRBD2 as D, unverified against the DNA. TRBV21-1 is assigned pseudogene status. This CDR3 is 16 amino acids long. CDR3 residues: CASSTSPSSCTQEQYF. Written as DNA, the CDR3 is TGTGCCAGCAGCACAAGCCCGTCGTCTTGTACGCAAGAGCAGTACTTC.

V usage is TRBV30 and J usage is TRBJ2-7, with TRBD1 matching 8 bases. The germline V gene has CDR1 GTSNPN and CDR2 SVGIG (reference sequence). The CDR3 has 14 amino acids. V lost 3 bases to trimming and J lost 3 bases; unmatched junction nucleotides: 7. Here the CDR3 DNA reads TGTGCCTGGAGCCGACAGGGGCCCTACTACGAGCAGTACTTC. Protein: CAWSRQGPYYEQYF.

This sequence joins TRBV28 and TRBJ2-3, with TRBD1 identical over 8 bases. CDR3 length equals 15 residues. V shed 2 bases, J shed 1 base, and the junction held 2 bases outside the gene matches. Germline V CDR1 and CDR2: MDHEN, SYDVKM. The DNA of the CDR3 is TGTGCCAGCAGTTTACTGACAGGGGGCACAGATACGCAGTATTTT. As protein: CASSLLTGGTDTQYF.